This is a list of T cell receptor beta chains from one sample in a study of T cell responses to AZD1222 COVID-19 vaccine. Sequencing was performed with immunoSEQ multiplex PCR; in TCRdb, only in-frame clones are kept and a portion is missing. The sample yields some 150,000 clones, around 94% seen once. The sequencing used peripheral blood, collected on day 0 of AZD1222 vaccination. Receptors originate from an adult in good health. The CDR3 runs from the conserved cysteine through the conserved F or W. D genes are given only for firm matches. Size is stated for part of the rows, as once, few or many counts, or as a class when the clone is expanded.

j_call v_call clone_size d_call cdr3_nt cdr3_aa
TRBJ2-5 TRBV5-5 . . TGTGCCAGCAGCCTACCTCACAGAGAAGAGACCCAGTACTTC CASSLPHREETQYF
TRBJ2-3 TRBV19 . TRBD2 TGTGCCAGTAGTTTAGATAGCGGGAGAGGGACTACCACAGATACGCAGTATTTT CASSLDSGRGTTTDTQYF
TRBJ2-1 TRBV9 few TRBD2 TGTGCCAGCAGCGTAGACGGGACTAGCTACAATGAGCAGTTCTTC CASSVDGTSYNEQFF
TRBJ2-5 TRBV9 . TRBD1 TGTGCCAGCAGCCTCCTTGGGGACAGCGGAGAGACCCAGTACTTC CASSLLGDSGETQYF
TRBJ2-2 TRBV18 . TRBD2 TGTGCCAGCTCACCAACGGGCGGGGGGCCGAACACCGGGGAGCTGTTTTTT CASSPTGGGPNTGELFF
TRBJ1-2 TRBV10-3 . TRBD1 TGTGCCATCAGTGAGGGTCTGGGACAGGGGGCGAGGGGCTACACCTTC CAISEGLGQGARGYTF
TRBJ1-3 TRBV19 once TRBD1 TGTGCCACCGCGACAGGGGCAAACACCATATATTTT CATATGANTIYF
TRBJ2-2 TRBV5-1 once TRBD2 TGCGCCAGCAGCTTAATGACTAGCGTGGGTACCGGGGAGCTGTTTTTT CASSLMTSVGTGELFF
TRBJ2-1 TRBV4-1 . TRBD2 TGCGCCAGCAGCCAGAGACTAGCGGGGGGTAATGAGCAGTTCTTC CASSQRLAGGNEQFF
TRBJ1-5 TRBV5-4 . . TGTGCCAGCAGCCCGGTTGCGGGAGGGCAGCCCCAGCATTTT CASSPVAGGQPQHF
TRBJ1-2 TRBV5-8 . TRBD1 TGTGCCAGCAGCTTGGCCGGGACAGGGAGGCAGTATGGCTACACCTTC CASSLAGTGRQYGYTF
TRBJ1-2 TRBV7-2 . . TGTGCCAGCAGCTTAGGGGCACCTTACGACTATGGCTACACCTTC CASSLGAPYDYGYTF
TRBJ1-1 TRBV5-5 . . TGTGCCAGCAGCTTAGGAGGGTTAATGAACACTGAAGCTTTCTTT CASSLGGLMNTEAFF
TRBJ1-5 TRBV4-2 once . TGTGCCAGCAGCCAAGAAGTCGGGCCCCCTCGCAATCAGCCCCAGCATTTT CASSQEVGPPRNQPQHF
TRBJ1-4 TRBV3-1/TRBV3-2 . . TGTGCCAGCGGGTTTTCGCAGAGGACTAATGAAAAACTGTTTTTT CASGFSQRTNEKLFF
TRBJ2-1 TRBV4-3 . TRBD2 TGCGCCAGCAGCCAAGATTGGCTAGCGGGAGTGTCAAATGAGCAGTTCTTC CASSQDWLAGVSNEQFF
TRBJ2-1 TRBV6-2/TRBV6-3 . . TGTGCCAGCAGCCAGGGTAATGAGCAGTTCTTC CASSQGNEQFF
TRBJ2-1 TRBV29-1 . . TGCAGCGTCTCCGACGGATATGAGCAGTTCTTC CSVSDGYEQFF
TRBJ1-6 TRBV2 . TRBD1 TGTGCCAGCTATAGCGCAGCGGACAGGCGTAATTCACCCCTCCACTTT CASYSAADRRNSPLHF
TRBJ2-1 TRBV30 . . TGTGCCTGGAGTGTTGGTGAAATCAGCTCCTACAATGAGCAGTTCTTC CAWSVGEISSYNEQFF
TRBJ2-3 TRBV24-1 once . TGTGCCACCAGTGATCCGGCTGTTGGGCCAGATACGCAGTATTTT CATSDPAVGPDTQYF
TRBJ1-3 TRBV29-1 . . TGCAGCGCGTCCGAATCGGGGGGTGCTGGAAACACCATATATTTT CSASESGGAGNTIYF
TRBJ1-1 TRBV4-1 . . TGCGCCAGCAGCCCAACGCCCCAAGGGACTGAAGCTTTCTTT CASSPTPQGTEAFF
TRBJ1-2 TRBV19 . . TGTGCCAGTAGCGTCCAGTGGCCCGCTAACTATGGCTACACCTTC CASSVQWPANYGYTF
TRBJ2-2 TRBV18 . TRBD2 TGTGCCAGCTCAAGGACTAGCGGGGGAGTGGACACCGGGGAGCTGTTTTTT CASSRTSGGVDTGELFF
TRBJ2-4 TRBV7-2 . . TGTGCCAGCAGCTTCGACCAGTGGGTAGCCAAAAACATTCAGTACTTC CASSFDQWVAKNIQYF
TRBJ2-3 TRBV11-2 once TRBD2 TGTGCCAGCAGCTTAGGGGACTGGCGGGGGGGCCTTGCAGATACGCAGTATTTT CASSLGDWRGGLADTQYF
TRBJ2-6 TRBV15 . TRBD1 TGTGCCACCAGCAGAGTTGGGGGACAGGAATCACACTCTGGGGCCAACGTCCTGACTTTC CATSRVGGQESHSGANVLTF
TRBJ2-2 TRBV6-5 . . TGTGCCAGCAGTTACCTAAATAACGGGGGCGGGGAGCTGTTTTTT CASSYLNNGGGELFF
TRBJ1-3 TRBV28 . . TGTGCCAGCATGACCTCGTGGTTCTCTGGAAACACCATATATTTT CASMTSWFSGNTIYF
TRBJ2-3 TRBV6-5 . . TGTGCCAGCAGTTACGGAACATACACAGATACGCAGTATTTT CASSYGTYTDTQYF
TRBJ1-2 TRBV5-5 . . TGTGCCAGCAGCTTAATCCAGGGAGATGGCTACACCTTC CASSLIQGDGYTF
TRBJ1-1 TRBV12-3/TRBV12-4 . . TGTGCCAGCAGTCTCGGAAACACTGAAGCTTTCTTT CASSLGNTEAFF
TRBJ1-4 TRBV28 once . TGTGCCAGCAGTTTAGGGGGCAGGGGAGAAAAACTGTTTTTT CASSLGGRGEKLFF
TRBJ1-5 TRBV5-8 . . TGTGCCAGCAGCTTGGACTGGGACGGGGAGCCCCAGCATTTT CASSLDWDGEPQHF
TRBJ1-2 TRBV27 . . TGTGCCAGCAGTTTTGGAGGGGCGGACTATGGCTACACCTTC CASSFGGADYGYTF
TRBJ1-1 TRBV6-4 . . TGTGCCAGCAGTGATTGGGAGGGCACTGAAGCTTTCTTT CASSDWEGTEAFF
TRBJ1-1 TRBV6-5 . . TGTGCCAGCAGTTACTCATGGTTGAACACTGAAGCTTTCTTT CASSYSWLNTEAFF
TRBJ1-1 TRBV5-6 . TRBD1 TGTGCCAGCAGCTACGGGACAGGGGTTCGGAACACTGAAGCTTTCTTT CASSYGTGVRNTEAFF
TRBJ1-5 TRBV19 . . TGTGCCAGTAGTCGGGGCAATCAGCCCCAGCATTTT CASSRGNQPQHF
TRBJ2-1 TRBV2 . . TGTGCCAGCAGTGAAGGCGCCGCCGCATCGGGTGAGCAGTTCTTC CASSEGAAASGEQFF
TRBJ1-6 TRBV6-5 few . TGTGCCAGCAGTCGAACCGTTAATAATTCACCCCTCCACTTT CASSRTVNNSPLHF
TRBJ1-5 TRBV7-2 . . TGTGCCAGCAGCTTAGTATCGTCGGGTGGTCAGCCCCAGCATTTT CASSLVSSGGQPQHF
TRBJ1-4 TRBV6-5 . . TGTGCCGTCAGCTCTCGGGAAAAACTGTTTTTT CAVSSREKLFF
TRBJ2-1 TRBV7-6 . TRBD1 TGTGCCAGCAGCTCTCTCTCCTTGGACAGGGGGCCATACAATGAGCAGTTCTTC CASSSLSLDRGPYNEQFF
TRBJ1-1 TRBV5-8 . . TGTGCCAGCAGCCGACCCCGGACAATTCGAACGGCTTTCTTT CASSRPRTIRTAFF
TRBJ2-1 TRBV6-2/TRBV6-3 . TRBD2 TGTGCCAGCAGTATTAGACTAGCGGGAGTAATTTTAAATGAGCAGTTCTTC CASSIRLAGVILNEQFF
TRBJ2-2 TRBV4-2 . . TGTGCCAGCAGCCAAGGTCCTAGCTGGAACACCGGGGAGCTGTTTTTT CASSQGPSWNTGELFF
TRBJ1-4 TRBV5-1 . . TGCGCCAGCAGCGGTGGTGCAACTAATGAAAAACTGTTTTTT CASSGGATNEKLFF
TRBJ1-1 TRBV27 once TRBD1 TGTGCCAGCAGTTCGGCTCGGACAGGAAAGACTGAAGCTTTCTTT CASSSARTGKTEAFF
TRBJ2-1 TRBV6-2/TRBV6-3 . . TGTGCCAGCAGTTACGTTTACGGTTCTGAGCAGTTCTTC CASSYVYGSEQFF
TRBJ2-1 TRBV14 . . TGTGCCAGCAGCCAAGATGAAATTTGGTCCTACAATGAGCAGTTCTTC CASSQDEIWSYNEQFF
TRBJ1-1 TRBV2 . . TGTGCCAGCAGTTCACAGGGAATCGCTGAAGCTTTCTTT CASSSQGIAEAFF
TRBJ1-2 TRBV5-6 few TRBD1 TGTGCCAGCAGCTTGCAACAGGGGGCGCGTGGCTATGGCTACACCTTC CASSLQQGARGYGYTF